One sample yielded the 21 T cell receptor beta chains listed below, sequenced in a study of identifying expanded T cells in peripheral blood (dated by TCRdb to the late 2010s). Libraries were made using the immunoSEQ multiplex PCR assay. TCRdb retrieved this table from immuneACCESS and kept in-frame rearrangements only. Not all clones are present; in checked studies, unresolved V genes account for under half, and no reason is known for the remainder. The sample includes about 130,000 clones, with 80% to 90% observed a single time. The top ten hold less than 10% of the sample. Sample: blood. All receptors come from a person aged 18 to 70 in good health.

The CDR3 DNA sequence: TGTGCCAGCAGTGAAGCAGGCCGAGGCCCACCTAATGGCTACACCTTC. Protein product: CASSEAGRGPPNGYTF. The V gene is TRBV6-1, the J gene TRBJ1-2, with D uncertain. V gave up 0 bases and J gave up 6 bases, with 17 bases separating them. The CDR3 has 16 residues. Per the germline V gene, CDR1 is MNHNS and CDR2 is SASEGT.

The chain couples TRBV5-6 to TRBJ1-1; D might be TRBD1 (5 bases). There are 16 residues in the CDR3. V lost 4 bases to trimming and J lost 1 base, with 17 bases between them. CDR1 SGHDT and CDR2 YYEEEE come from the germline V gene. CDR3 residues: CASSPVPGLRNTEAFF. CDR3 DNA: TGTGCCAGCAGCCCAGTACCGGGACTTCGGAACACTGAAGCTTTCTTT.

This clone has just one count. CDR3 amino acids: CASSPDGYTEAFF. The CDR3, as DNA: TGCGCCAGCAGCCCGGACGGGTACACTGAAGCTTTCTTT. The chain recombines TRBV5-1 with TRBJ1-1, with no clear D. Germline-derived CDR1 and CDR2 are SGHRS and YFSETQ. V was pared by 4 bases and J by 3 bases, with 10 bases between. The CDR3 extends over 13 amino acids. Filled out from reference TRBV5-1 and TRBJ1-1, the complete variable domain reads KAGVTQTPRYLIKTRGQQVTLSCSPISGHRSVSWYQQTPGQGLQFLFEYFSETQRNKGNFPGRFSGRQFSNSRSEMNVSTLELGDSALYLCASSPDGYTEAFFGQGTRLTVV.

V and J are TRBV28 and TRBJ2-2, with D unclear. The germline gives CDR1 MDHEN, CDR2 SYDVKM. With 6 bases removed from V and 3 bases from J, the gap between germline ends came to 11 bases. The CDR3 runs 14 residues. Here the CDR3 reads CASRRWTDTGELFF. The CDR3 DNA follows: TGTGCCAGCAGGAGATGGACGGACACCGGGGAGCTGTTTTTT.

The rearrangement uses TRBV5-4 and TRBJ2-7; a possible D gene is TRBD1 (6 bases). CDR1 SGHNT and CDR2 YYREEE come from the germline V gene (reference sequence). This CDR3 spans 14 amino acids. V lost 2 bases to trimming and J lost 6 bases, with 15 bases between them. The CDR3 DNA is TGTGCCAGCAGCTTCCTCCAGGGGCATAGCGAGCAGTACTTC. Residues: CASSFLQGHSEQYF.

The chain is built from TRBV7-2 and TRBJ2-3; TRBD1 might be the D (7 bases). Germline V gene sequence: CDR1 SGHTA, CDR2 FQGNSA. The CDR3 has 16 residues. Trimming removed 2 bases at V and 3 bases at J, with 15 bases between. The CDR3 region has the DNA TGTGCCAGCAGCTTACGGGCGTCAGGGGGGACAGATACGCAGTATTTT. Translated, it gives CASSLRASGGTDTQYF.

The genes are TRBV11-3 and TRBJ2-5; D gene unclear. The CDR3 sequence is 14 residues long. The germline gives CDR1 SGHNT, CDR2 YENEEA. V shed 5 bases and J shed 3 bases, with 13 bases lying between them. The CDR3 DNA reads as TGTGCCAGCAGCGCACCCGCCCTCAAAGAGACCCAGTACTTC. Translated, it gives CASSAPALKETQYF.

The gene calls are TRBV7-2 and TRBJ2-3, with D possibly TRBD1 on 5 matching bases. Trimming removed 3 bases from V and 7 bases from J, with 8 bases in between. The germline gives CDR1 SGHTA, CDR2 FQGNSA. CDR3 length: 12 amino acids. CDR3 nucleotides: TGTGCCAGCAGCTTGCAGGGCCATACGCAGTATTTT. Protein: CASSLQGHTQYF.

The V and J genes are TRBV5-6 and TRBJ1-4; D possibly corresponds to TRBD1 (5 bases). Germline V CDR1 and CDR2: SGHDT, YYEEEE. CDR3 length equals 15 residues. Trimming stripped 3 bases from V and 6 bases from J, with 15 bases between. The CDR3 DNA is TGTGCCAGCAGCTCCATGGGACGGGAAGATGAAAAACTGTTTTTT. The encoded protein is CASSSMGREDEKLFF.

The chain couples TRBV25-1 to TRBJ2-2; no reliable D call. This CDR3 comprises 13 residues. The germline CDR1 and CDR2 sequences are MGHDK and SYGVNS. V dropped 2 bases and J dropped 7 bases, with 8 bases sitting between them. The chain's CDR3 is CASSEEFGGELFF. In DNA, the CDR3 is TGTGCCAGCAGTGAAGAGTTTGGCGGGGAGCTGTTTTTT.

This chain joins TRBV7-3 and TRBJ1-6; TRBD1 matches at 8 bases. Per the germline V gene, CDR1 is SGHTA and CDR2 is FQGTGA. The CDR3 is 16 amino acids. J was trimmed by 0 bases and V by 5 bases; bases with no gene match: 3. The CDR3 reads CASSTQGASYNSPLHF. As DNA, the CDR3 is TGTGCCAGCAGCACCCAGGGGGCCTCCTATAATTCACCCCTCCACTTT.

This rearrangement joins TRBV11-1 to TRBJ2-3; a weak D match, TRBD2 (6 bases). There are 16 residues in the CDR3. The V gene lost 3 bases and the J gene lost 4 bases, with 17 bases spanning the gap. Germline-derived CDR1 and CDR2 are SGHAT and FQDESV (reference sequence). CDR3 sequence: CASSLALPGAADTQYF. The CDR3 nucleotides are TGTGCCAGCAGCTTGGCATTACCGGGAGCTGCAGATACGCAGTATTTT.

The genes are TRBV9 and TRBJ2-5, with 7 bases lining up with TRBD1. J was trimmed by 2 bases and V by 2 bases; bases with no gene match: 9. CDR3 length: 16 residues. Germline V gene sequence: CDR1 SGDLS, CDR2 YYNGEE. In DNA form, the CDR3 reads TGTGCCAGCAGCGTGTATCTCCGGGACAGTCAAGAGACCCAGTACTTC. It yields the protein CASSVYLRDSQETQYF.

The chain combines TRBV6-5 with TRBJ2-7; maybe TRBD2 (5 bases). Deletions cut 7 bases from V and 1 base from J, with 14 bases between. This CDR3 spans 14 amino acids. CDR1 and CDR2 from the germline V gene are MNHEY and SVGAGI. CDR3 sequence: CASINRGGSYEQYF. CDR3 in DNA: TGTGCCAGCATCAACCGAGGAGGTTCCTACGAGCAGTACTTC.

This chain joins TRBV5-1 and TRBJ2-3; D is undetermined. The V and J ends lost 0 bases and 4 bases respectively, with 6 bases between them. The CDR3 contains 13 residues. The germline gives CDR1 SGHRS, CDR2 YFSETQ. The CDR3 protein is CASSLAPADTQYF. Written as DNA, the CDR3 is TGCGCCAGCAGCTTGGCTCCGGCAGATACGCAGTATTTT.

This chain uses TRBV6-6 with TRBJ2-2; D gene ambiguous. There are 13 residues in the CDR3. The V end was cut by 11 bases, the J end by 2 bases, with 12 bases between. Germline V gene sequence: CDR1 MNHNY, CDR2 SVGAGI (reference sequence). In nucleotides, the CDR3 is TGTGCCGGTGGCACCCAAAACACCGGGGAGCTGTTTTTT. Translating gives CAGGTQNTGELFF.

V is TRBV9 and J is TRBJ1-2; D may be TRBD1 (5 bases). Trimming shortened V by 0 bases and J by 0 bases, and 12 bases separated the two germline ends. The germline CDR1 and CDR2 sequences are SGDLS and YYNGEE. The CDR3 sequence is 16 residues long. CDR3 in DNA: TGTGCCAGCAGCGTAGGTACAGGAATAGCTAACTATGGCTACACCTTC. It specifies CASSVGTGIANYGYTF.

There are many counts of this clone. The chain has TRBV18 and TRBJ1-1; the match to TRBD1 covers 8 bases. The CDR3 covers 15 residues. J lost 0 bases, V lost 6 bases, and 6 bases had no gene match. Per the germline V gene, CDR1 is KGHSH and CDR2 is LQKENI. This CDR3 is CASSLQTGVNTEAFF. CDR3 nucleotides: TGTGCCAGCTCTCTCCAGACAGGGGTGAACACTGAAGCTTTCTTT.

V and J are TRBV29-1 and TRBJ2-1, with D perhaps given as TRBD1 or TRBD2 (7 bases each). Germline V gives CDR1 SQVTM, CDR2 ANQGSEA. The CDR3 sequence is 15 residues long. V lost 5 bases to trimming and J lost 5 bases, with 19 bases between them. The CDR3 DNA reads TGCAGCGTTAGGGGGCCGGGACTACAAAACAATGAGCAGTTCTTC. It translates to CSVRGPGLQNNEQFF.

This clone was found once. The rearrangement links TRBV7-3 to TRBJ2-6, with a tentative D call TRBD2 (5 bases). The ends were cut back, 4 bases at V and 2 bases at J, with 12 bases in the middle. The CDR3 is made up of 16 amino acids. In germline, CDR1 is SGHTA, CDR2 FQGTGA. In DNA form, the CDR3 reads TGTGCCAGCAGCTCACCCCCCGGGGCTGGGGCCAACGTCCTGACTTTC. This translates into CASSSPPGAGANVLTF.

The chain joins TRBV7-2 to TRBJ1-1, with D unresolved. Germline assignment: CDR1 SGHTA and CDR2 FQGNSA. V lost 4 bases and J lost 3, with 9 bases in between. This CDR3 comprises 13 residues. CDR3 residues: CASSSIMDTEAFF. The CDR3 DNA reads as TGTGCCAGCAGCTCGATTATGGACACTGAAGCTTTCTTT.